The next 23 T cell receptor beta chains were all read from a single sample in a study of Ad26.COV2.S vaccination and SARS-CoV-2 variants. Treatment of the sample: roughly 18 received Ad26.COV2.S at low or high dose, single or two shots; about five received placebo; per-sample allocation not given. Each sample was drawn 63 days after the first injection (of vaccine or placebo). Libraries were prepared by immunoSEQ multiplex PCR; TCRdb keeps only in-frame clonotypes and omits some of them. The repertoire has some 460,000 clones, approximately 90% of them found once; the top ten carry about 1.5%. Sample: peripheral blood, taken in a trial of Ad26.COV2.S vaccine versus placebo. All receptors derive from a person between 18 and 60 years old who received the Ad26.COV2.S COVID-19 vaccine or a placebo.

The CDR3 nucleotides read TGCGCCAGCAGTCGCTTGGGGACCTCAACTAATGAAAAACTGTTTTTT. Translated, it gives CASSRLGTSTNEKLFF. V gene TRBV23-1 combines with J gene TRBJ1-4, with D maybe TRBD1 (5 bases). TRBV23-1 is given ORF status, its function remaining uncertain. This CDR3 comprises 16 residues. V was cut by 4 bases and J by 0 bases, with 12 bases left in between.

CDR3 DNA: TGCAGTGCTATCAGACAGGATCCTTTCTTT. This sequence encodes CSAIRQDPFF. The gene calls are TRBV20-1 and TRBJ1-1; weak D call: TRBD1 (6 bases). The CDR3 length is 10 residues. The V gene's germline CDR1 is DFQATT and CDR2 SNEGSKA (reference sequence). V dropped 4 bases and J dropped 12 bases, with 12 bases sitting between them.

The chain is built from TRBV5-1 and TRBJ1-2; 7 bases fit TRBD1. The CDR3 covers 13 residues. V was pared by 4 bases and J by 2 bases, with 2 bases of the junction left unmatched. Germline-derived CDR1 and CDR2 are SGHRS and YFSETQ. CDR3 loop: CASSVTGNYGYTF. As DNA, the CDR3 is TGCGCCAGCAGCGTGACAGGGAACTATGGCTACACCTTC.

J is TRBJ1-4 and V is TRBV20-1; D is unclear. V was cut by 3 bases and J by 4 bases, with 18 bases left in between. CDR1 is DFQATT, CDR2 SNEGSKA, per germline (reference sequence). This CDR3 has 16 residues. Written as DNA, the CDR3 is TGCAGTGCTAGTCCTTTTTCCCCGACGCATAATGAAAAACTGTTTTTT. This encodes CSASPFSPTHNEKLFF.

The chain employs TRBV11-3 and TRBJ2-3; the match to TRBD2 covers 8 bases. V dropped 1 base and J dropped 2; count of bases not matched to a gene: 5. The CDR3 loop spans 16 amino acids. Germline V gene lookup returns CDR1 SGHNT and CDR2 YENEEA. The CDR3: CASSLGTSWATDTQYF. The CDR3 DNA sequence: TGTGCCAGCAGCTTAGGGACTAGCTGGGCCACAGATACGCAGTATTTT. Full variable domain (rest looked up from reference TRBV11-3 and TRBJ2-3): EAGVVQSPRYKIIEKKQPVAFWCNPISGHNTLYWYLQNLGQGPELLIRYENEEAVDDSQLPKDRFSAERLKGVDSTLKIQPAELGDSAVYLCASSLGTSWATDTQYFGPGTRLTVL.

The chain is built from TRBV7-6 and TRBJ2-1; no clear D. This CDR3 is built from 13 residues. V was cut by 5 bases and J by 8 bases, with 13 bases left in between. Germline values: CDR1 SGHVS, CDR2 FNYEAQ. The CDR3 is CASSPSSDDEQFF. For the CDR3, the DNA is TGTGCCAGCAGCCCCTCATCCGACGATGAGCAGTTCTTC.

J is TRBJ2-7 and V is TRBV27, with 10 positions matching TRBD2. This CDR3 has 15 residues. The V and J ends lost 6 bases and 3 bases, in that order; junction bases with no gene match: 8. From germline, CDR1 is MNHEY and CDR2 SMNVEV (reference sequence). The CDR3 bases are TGTGCCAGCAGACCGGGACTAGCGAGAGACTACGAGCAGTACTTC. It is translated as CASRPGLARDYEQYF.

The gene calls are TRBV15 and TRBJ2-2; 7 nucleotides match TRBD1. The trim removed 2 bases at V and 4 bases at J, leaving 7 bases unmatched. The CDR3 loop spans 16 amino acids. Per the germline V gene, CDR1 is LNHNV and CDR2 is YYDKDF (reference sequence). CDR3 amino acids: CATSRPGQRFTGELFF. In DNA form, the CDR3 reads TGTGCCACCAGCAGACCGGGACAGAGATTCACCGGGGAGCTGTTTTTT.

The chain combines TRBV28 with TRBJ1-5, with unresolved D. The CDR3 length is 15 residues. Germline CDR1 and CDR2: MDHEN and SYDVKM. V shed 3 bases and J shed 4 bases, with 13 bases lying between them. The DNA of the CDR3 is TGTGCCAGCAGTTTTCCTGGACGGGCGAATCAGCCCCAGCATTTT. Translated: CASSFPGRANQPQHF.

The V gene is TRBV27, the J gene TRBJ2-7; D not resolved. Germline V gene lookup returns CDR1 MNHEY and CDR2 SMNVEV (reference sequence). V lost 7 bases, J lost 1 base, and 20 bases lay in between. This CDR3 is built from 16 residues. CDR3 sequence: CASKKRAEVQSYEQYF. In nucleotides, the CDR3 is TGTGCCAGCAAAAAAAGGGCGGAAGTCCAATCCTACGAGCAGTACTTC.

Only a few counts were recorded for this clone. As DNA, the CDR3 is TGTGCCAGCAGTGACAGGAGCAATCAGCCCCAGCATTTT. Amino acids: CASSDRSNQPQHF. The rearrangement uses TRBV2 and TRBJ1-5; D is ambiguous. V lost 3 bases to trimming and J lost 1 base, with 4 bases between them. Per germline, CDR1 SNHLY and CDR2 FYNNEI. The CDR3 length is 13 residues.

The V call is TRBV7-9, the J call TRBJ1-5; D gene uncertain. Germline CDR1 and CDR2: SEHNR and FQNEAQ (reference sequence). CDR3 length: 14 residues. Trimming left V 1 base short and J 6 bases short, with 10 bases between. CDR3 sequence: CASSLDSKGQPQHF. The CDR3 DNA is TGTGCCAGCAGCTTAGACTCAAAGGGTCAGCCCCAGCATTTT.

This sequence joins TRBV19 and TRBJ1-3; weak D call: TRBD1 (5 bases). The germline V gene has CDR1 LNHDA and CDR2 SQIVND (reference sequence). Trimming removed 7 bases at V and 3 bases at J, with 7 bases between. The CDR3 has 12 residues. The CDR3 is CASTGLGNTIYF. The CDR3, as DNA: TGTGCCAGTACAGGGCTTGGAAACACCATATATTTT.

This clone has a single count. This chain links TRBV19 with TRBJ2-1; 8 bases are a match to TRBD2. The CDR3 totals 18 residues. Germline lookup yields CDR1 LNHDA and CDR2 SQIVND (reference sequence). J gave up 5 bases and V 6 bases, and 18 bases lay outside the gene matches. CDR3 sequence (DNA): TGTGCCAGTAGCTCACCCCAACGTTGGAGCGGGGGAAACAATGAGCAGTTCTTC. Protein sequence: CASSSPQRWSGGNNEQFF.

The V call is TRBV2, the J call TRBJ1-4; TRBD1 matches at 7 bases. Losses at the gene ends were 6 bases for V and 0 bases for J; bases not matched to a gene: 10. Looked up from germline, CDR1 is SNHLY and CDR2 is FYNNEI. CDR3 length equals 17 residues. Written as DNA, the CDR3 is TGTGCCAGCAGGAAGGACAGGAGCTTTGCAACTAATGAAAAACTGTTTTTT. Translation: CASRKDRSFATNEKLFF.

The rearrangement uses TRBV5-5 and TRBJ1-5, with D possibly matching TRBD1 (5 bases). The V end lost 0 bases, the J end lost 1 base, and 11 bases lay between the germline ends. CDR1 SGHKS and CDR2 YYEKEE come from the germline V gene (reference sequence). The CDR3 spans 16 residues. The CDR3 protein is CASSLALAGSNQPQHF. As DNA, the CDR3 is TGTGCCAGCAGCTTGGCGCTCGCAGGGAGCAATCAGCCCCAGCATTTT.

The chain employs TRBV6-5 and TRBJ2-1; 8 positions agree with TRBD2. CDR3 length: 15 amino acids. In germline, CDR1 is MNHEY, CDR2 SVGAGI. J lost 6 bases, V lost 5 bases, and 9 bases had no gene match. The chain's CDR3 is CASSKGLVALNEQFF. As DNA, the CDR3 is TGTGCCAGCAGTAAGGGACTAGTAGCCCTCAATGAGCAGTTCTTC.

CDR3 DNA sequence: TGTGCCAGCAGCTTAGGGACAGCCCTCAATCAGCCCCAGCATTTT. Its protein product is CASSLGTALNQPQHF. This chain connects TRBV7-2 to TRBJ1-5, with a weak D call TRBD1 (6 bases). The CDR3 runs 15 residues. Germline assignment: CDR1 SGHTA and CDR2 FQGNSA. Trimming took off 1 base at V and 3 bases at J, with 10 bases between the two ends.

The chain recombines TRBV28 with TRBJ2-5; D is unresolved. The V end was cut by 6 bases, the J end by 7 bases, with 18 bases between. This CDR3 is 14 amino acids long. Germline CDR1 is MDHEN and CDR2 is SYDVKM. The DNA of the CDR3 is TGTGCCAGCAGACTCCCGGGTCCCCGCGCGACCCAGTACTTC. This sequence encodes CASRLPGPRATQYF.

The V and J genes are TRBV7-9 and TRBJ1-2; tentatively, D is TRBD1 (5 bases). With 1 base removed from V and 12 bases from J, the gap between germline ends came to 12 bases. The germline gives CDR1 SEHNR, CDR2 FQNEAQ (reference sequence). The CDR3 is made up of 12 amino acids. Written as DNA, the CDR3 is TGTGCCAGCAGCTTAGGGGACTGGCATAACACCTTC. Its protein product is CASSLGDWHNTF.

This chain connects TRBV3-1 (or the pseudogene TRBV3-2) to TRBJ1-1; D gene ambiguous. Germline CDR1 and CDR2: LGHDT and YNNKEL (reference sequence). The CDR3 is 16 amino acids. V lost 5 bases and J 2 bases, leaving 18 bases between the germline ends. CDR3 nucleotides: TGTGCCAGCAGCTCCGGGCTCCGGGGATATAACACTGAAGCTTTCTTT. This codes for CASSSGLRGYNTEAFF.

The rearrangement joins TRBV7-3 to TRBJ2-1; D ambiguous. The CDR3 is 13 amino acids. From germline, CDR1 is SGHTA and CDR2 FQGTGA. Trimming took off 2 bases at V and 9 bases at J, with 11 bases between the two ends. CDR3: CASSLPKGGEQFF. The CDR3 DNA is TGTGCCAGCAGCTTACCCAAAGGCGGTGAGCAGTTCTTC.

In its sample, this clone was seen once. J is TRBJ1-6 and V is TRBV18, with 8 bases fitting TRBD1. This CDR3 is 11 amino acids long. The V and J ends lost 3 bases and 16 bases, in that order; junction bases with no gene match: 2. CDR1 and CDR2 from the germline V gene are KGHSH and LQKENI. The CDR3 DNA is TGTGCCAGCTCACCGGGACAGGCTCTCCACTTT. Amino acids: CASSPGQALHF.